This T cell receptor (beta chain) derives from a study of T cell repertoires in cytomegalovirus infection. Overall study context: Public TCR beta signature analysis indicated the presence of both CMV infection and matching HLA type. Study results and limitations: Predominance within the ex vivo response was attributable to HLA-C-restricted CMV-specific TCR beta clonotypes. Adding up the frequency of public TCR beta families identified people who carried CMV plus the relevant HLA.

TCRdb analysed the reads with MiXCR anew, one entry per CDR3 protein. The sample shows roughly 300,000 distinct CDR3 sequences, about 23% of them seen only once. At least ten counts were recorded for this clonotype. Its antigen is as yet unknown. Germline CDR1 SEHNR, CDR2 FQNEAQ (reference sequence). CDR3 length: 11 residues. V lost 3 bases to trimming and J lost 6 bases, with 6 bases between them. J is TRBJ2-7 and V is TRBV7-9; D perhaps matches TRBD1 (5 bases). The sample taken for sequencing was PBMCs. This receptor was taken from a human donor in good health (CMV status not recorded). Some clones in this sample may be carry-over from other donors' samples. The CDR3 bases are TGTGCCAGCAGCTTGGGGCGCGAGCAGTACTTC. Amino acid sequence: CASSLGREQYF.